The rows below give T cell receptor beta chains drawn from one sample of a study of blood T cells in healthy people across ages. Each CDR3 protein is one row after TCRdb ran MiXCR on the 5' RACE reads. The sample includes 790,000 or so distinct CDR3 sequences, more than 35% of them seen just once. Sequencing was done on a sample of blood. These receptors were taken from a man older than 75 in good health. The CDR3 runs from the conserved cysteine through the conserved F or W. A D gene is named only where the DNA matches it firmly. Clone size is given for some rows only: seen once, a few or many times, or a class if the clone is expanded.

clone size	D gene	V gene	J gene	CDR3 length	CDR3 DNA	CDR3 protein
-	-	TRBV9	TRBJ1-3	15	TGTGCCAGCAGCGTAGGGGAGTTATCGGGAAACACCATATATTTT	CASSVGELSGNTIYF
-	TRBD2	TRBV5-1	TRBJ2-1	13	TGCGCCAGCAGCGGCGGACTAGTTGGTGAGCAGTTCTTC	CASSGGLVGEQFF
few	-	TRBV20-1	TRBJ2-5	13	TGCAGTGCTAGAGCCTCTCCCCAAGAGACCCAGTACTTC	CSARASPQETQYF
-	TRBD2	TRBV7-8	TRBJ2-2	16	TGTGCCAGCAGCTACCCCGGGAGGACGAACACCGGGGAGCTGTTTTTT	CASSYPGRTNTGELFF
once	TRBD2	TRBV7-8	TRBJ2-1	16	TGTGCCAGCAGCCAGGGGACTAGCAGCTCCTACAATGAGCAGTTCTTC	CASSQGTSSSYNEQFF
-	-	TRBV5-1	TRBJ1-1	13	TGCGCCAGCGGGCAGCAGCGGGGCACTGAAGCTTTCTTT	CASGQQRGTEAFF
few	-	TRBV6-6	TRBJ2-5	11	TGTGCCAGCGACGCGGGAGAGACCCAGTACTTC	CASDAGETQYF
few	TRBD1	TRBV20-1	TRBJ1-5	15	TGCAGTGCATCGGGACAGGGGGCGAGCATCCAGCCCCAGCATTTT	CSASGQGASIQPQHF
-	TRBD1	TRBV7-9	TRBJ2-3	16	TGTGCCAGCAGCTCCGGGACAGGGACAGCAGGAGATACGCAGTATTTT	CASSSGTGTAGDTQYF
-	TRBD2	TRBV9	TRBJ2-3	16	TGTGCCAGCAGCGTAGAGTCTAGCGGGGGCACAGATACGCAGTATTTT	CASSVESSGGTDTQYF
-	-	TRBV7-2	TRBJ1-5	14	TGTGCCAGCAGCTTAATAGGGCCGGAGCAGCCCCAGCATTTT	CASSLIGPEQPQHF
-	TRBD2	TRBV3-1	TRBJ2-1	16	TGTGCCAGCAGCCCCCTGGCGGGAGGGCCCAGGTATGAGCAGTTCTTC	CASSPLAGGPRYEQFF
once	TRBD1	TRBV7-3	TRBJ2-5	15	TGTGCCAGCAGCGATGGGGCAGGGGGCTTGGAGACCCAGTACTTC	CASSDGAGGLETQYF
-	TRBD2	TRBV11-3	TRBJ2-1	15	TGTGCCGGCAGCTTAGTACTAGCGGGAGTCAATGAGCAGTTCTTC	CAGSLVLAGVNEQFF
-	-	TRBV15	TRBJ2-5	14	TGTGCCACCAGCAGAGAAGGTTGGGGGAATGAGCAGTACTTC	CATSREGWGNEQYF
few	-	TRBV7-2	TRBJ2-1	13	TGTGCCAGCAGTTACTCTATTTACAATGAGCAGTTCTTC	CASSYSIYNEQFF
once	-	TRBV29-1	TRBJ2-5	16	TGCAGCTGGGGTCTACGGGGGGCCCCGTACCAAGAGACCCAGTACTTC	CSWGLRGAPYQETQYF
-	TRBD2	TRBV6-6	TRBJ2-7	15	TGTGCCAGCAGCTCAACGCGGGGGGGCTCCTACGAGCAGTACTTC	CASSSTRGGSYEQYF
-	-	TRBV12-3/TRBV12-4	TRBJ2-1	11	TGTACCAGCAGTCTACGACAGGAGCAGTTCTTC	CTSSLRQEQFF
few	-	TRBV7-2	TRBJ2-6	15	TGTGCCAGCAGCTTAAATGGGGCTGGGGCCAACGTCCTGACTTTC	CASSLNGAGANVLTF
-	TRBD2	TRBV9	TRBJ2-3	13	TGTGCCAGCAGTCCTCCGGGGGGAACTACGCAGTATTTT	CASSPPGGTTQYF
-	-	TRBV29-1	TRBJ2-2	14	TGCAGCGTTGAAGATCCATGGAAGGCCGGGGAGCTGTTTTTT	CSVEDPWKAGELFF
-	TRBD1	TRBV20-1	TRBJ2-4	14	TGCAGTGCTAGAGTGTCAGGGGGTACGAATGAGCAGTACTTC	CSARVSGGTNEQYF
many	-	TRBV12-3/TRBV12-4	TRBJ1-2	13	TGTGCCAGCAGTGTCGGGGTAAGGGATGGCTACACCTTC	CASSVGVRDGYTF
few	-	TRBV2	TRBJ2-7	13	TGTGCCAGCTCGGTCGGGGCCTACAATGAGCAGTACTTC	CASSVGAYNEQYF
many	TRBD1	TRBV5-6	TRBJ2-7	14	TGTGCCAGCAGCTCCGGGACAGGGGCCTACGAGCAGTACTTC	CASSSGTGAYEQYF
-	TRBD2	TRBV15	TRBJ2-1	15	TGTGCCACCAGCCCTGGGACTAGCGGAGACAATGAGCAGTTCTTC	CATSPGTSGDNEQFF
-	TRBD2	TRBV7-2	TRBJ2-1	14	TGTGCCAGCAGCTCTAGCGGGCCTTACAATGAGCAGTTCTTC	CASSSSGPYNEQFF
few	-	TRBV12-3/TRBV12-4	TRBJ2-3	17	TGTGCCAGCAGTTTAGGGCGGCCATGGGGATCTGCAGATACGCAGTATTTT	CASSLGRPWGSADTQYF
few	-	TRBV15	TRBJ2-7	15	TGTGCCACCCAGTTTCTAGTTGGCACATCCTACGAGCAGTACTTC	CATQFLVGTSYEQYF
-	TRBD2	TRBV5-1	TRBJ2-1	15	TGCGCCAGCAGCTTGGTGACTAGCGGTAACAATGAGCAGTTCTTC	CASSLVTSGNNEQFF
once	-	TRBV9	TRBJ2-5	14	TGTGCCAGCAGCCCACCGGACTGGGGAGAGACCCAGTACTTC	CASSPPDWGETQYF
-	-	TRBV7-6	TRBJ1-5	14	TGTGCCAGCAGCTTAGGGCAGGGTATTCAGCCCCAGCATTTT	CASSLGQGIQPQHF
few	-	TRBV29-1	TRBJ2-5	11	TGCAGCGTTCAGCCTCAAGAGACCCAGTACTTC	CSVQPQETQYF
-	-	TRBV15	TRBJ2-5	16	TGTGCCACCAGCAGAGCTCTCCCGGACAGCCAAGAGACCCAGTACTTC	CATSRALPDSQETQYF
-	TRBD1	TRBV5-1	TRBJ2-7	14	TGCGCCAGCAGCAGGGACAGGGGTGACGACGAGCAGTACTTC	CASSRDRGDDEQYF
few	-	TRBV6-5	TRBJ2-5	12	TGTGCCAGCACGGACAGCCAAGAGACCCAGTACTTC	CASTDSQETQYF
few	TRBD2	TRBV3-1	TRBJ2-3	14	TGTGCCAGCAGCCAAGCAGCGGGAGGAGATACGCAGTATTTT	CASSQAAGGDTQYF
-	-	TRBV12-3/TRBV12-4	TRBJ2-7	13	TGTGCCAGCAGTTTAGCGGCTAGAGGCGAGCAGTACTTC	CASSLAARGEQYF
few	-	TRBV7-2	TRBJ2-7	15	TGTGCCAGCAGCTTAGCCTCGGGACAAAGTTACGAGCAGTACTTC	CASSLASGQSYEQYF
few	TRBD2	TRBV10-1	TRBJ2-1	15	TGCGCCAGCAGTGAAGGACTAGGTGAATGGAATGAGCAGTTCTTC	CASSEGLGEWNEQFF
-	-	TRBV12-3/TRBV12-4	TRBJ2-7	15	TGTGCCAGCAGTTTACGGGGGCTCGGCTCCTACGAGCAGTACTTC	CASSLRGLGSYEQYF
few	-	TRBV27	TRBJ2-5	15	TGTGCCAGCAGTCCCTCCTGGGGCACCCAAGAGACCCAGTACTTC	CASSPSWGTQETQYF
-	-	TRBV12-3/TRBV12-4	TRBJ2-7	16	TGTGCCAGCAGTTTAGAATCCGGGCGCTTTACCTACGAGCAGTACTTC	CASSLESGRFTYEQYF
few	-	TRBV20-1	TRBJ2-5	11	TGCAGTGCTAGTACCAGGAATGAGCAGTACTTC	CSASTRNEQYF
-	TRBD1	TRBV28	TRBJ2-1	15	TGTGCCAGCAAAGAGACAGGGGGCCCTTACAATGAGCAGTTCTTC	CASKETGGPYNEQFF
few	TRBD1	TRBV7-2	TRBJ2-7	16	TGTGCCAGCAGCTTAGCATCACAGGGGGCACCCTACGAGCAGTACTTC	CASSLASQGAPYEQYF